Listed below are T cell receptor beta chains from one sample, sequenced in a study of T cells in localized non-small cell lung cancer. Profiled with immunoSEQ multiplex PCR; TCRdb holds only in-frame clones, not every one. The sample records hundreds of clones, around 19% being singletons. Sequenced material: normal lung tissue next to the tumor, taken before any cancer treatment. These receptors originate from an older female donor with stage II squamous cell lung carcinoma. CDR3s include the opening cysteine and the closing phenylalanine or tryptophan. A D gene is named only where the DNA matches it firmly. Clone size is stated in some rows and not others, as once, few, many or a class when expanded.

TRBJ1-6,large,TRBV18,TRBD1,TGTGCCAGCTCCCAAACAGGGGGTAGCAATTCACCCCTCCACTTT,CASSQTGGSNSPLHF
TRBJ2-1,few,TRBV6-8,NA,TGTGCCATCAGTGGGATTTACAATGAGCAGTTCTTC,CAISGIYNEQFF
TRBJ2-1,few,TRBV27,TRBD2,TGTGCCAGCCGCCCCCCAGCGGGAGGGTCCGGTGATGAGCAGTTCTTC,CASRPPAGGSGDEQFF
TRBJ1-1,few,TRBV30,NA,TGTGCCTGGAGTTCCCAGGGGCGGGAAGCTTTCTTT,CAWSSQGREAFF
TRBJ1-4,NA,TRBV19,TRBD1,TGTGCCAGTAGTATGGGACAGGACAGGAAAAAACTGTTTTTT,CASSMGQDRKKLFF
TRBJ1-1,NA,TRBV28,NA,TGTGCCAGCAGTTTAGGGGGGCGGGTAAGCACTGAAGCTTTCTTT,CASSLGGRVSTEAFF
TRBJ1-1,few,TRBV30,NA,TGTGCCTGGAGTAGTACCCTTGAAGCTTTCTTT,CAWSSTLEAFF
TRBJ2-3,few,TRBV23-1,NA,TGCGCCAGCAGTCCTGGTCCAATTCAGGGCCTAGGCACAGATACGCAGTATTTT,CASSPGPIQGLGTDTQYF
TRBJ2-4,few,TRBV9,NA,TGTGCCAGCAGTGACGCGACCGGGGGAAGCATTCAGTACTTC,CASSDATGGSIQYF
TRBJ1-1,few,TRBV11-3,NA,TGTGCCAGCAGCCTCACCGTAGTCCGTCCCACTGAAGCTTTCTTT,CASSLTVVRPTEAFF
TRBJ1-5,medium-sized,TRBV6-8,TRBD1,TGTGCCAGCAGTAATGGACAGGCCGGGGAGCCCCAGCATTTT,CASSNGQAGEPQHF
TRBJ1-6,medium-sized,TRBV6-1,NA,TGTGCCAGCAGTGAAGCCAAAGGCCCCAGAGCCTATAATTCACCCCTCCACTTT,CASSEAKGPRAYNSPLHF
TRBJ1-1,NA,TRBV5-1,NA,TGCGCCAGCAGCTGGGGGGGTGAGGGCGCTGAAGCTTTCTTT,CASSWGGEGAEAFF
TRBJ2-1,NA,TRBV11-3,NA,TGTGCCAGCAGCCTGAGACAGGTCCACAATGAGCAGTTCTTC,CASSLRQVHNEQFF
TRBJ2-1,few,TRBV9,NA,TGTGCCAGCAGCGTAGCTGGGAGGCCCTCTTCGGATGAGCAGTTCTTC,CASSVAGRPSSDEQFF
TRBJ1-2,few,TRBV30,NA,TGTGCCTGGAGTAGGTTGGACCCTAACTATGGCTACACCTTC,CAWSRLDPNYGYTF
TRBJ2-5,hyperexpanded,TRBV28,NA,TGTGCCAGCAGTTTATTCTCGTGGCGACATCAACTACAAGAGACCCAGTACTTC,CASSLFSWRHQLQETQYF
TRBJ2-5,large,TRBV12-5,TRBD2,TGTGCCAGCATGGTCCTAGCGGAAGAGACCCAGTACTTC,CASMVLAEETQYF
TRBJ2-7,few,TRBV6-8,NA,TGTGCCAGCAGTGCTTCAGACAGATACTACGAGCAGTACTTC,CASSASDRYYEQYF
TRBJ2-1,few,TRBV6-8,TRBD2,TGTGCCAGCAGCCCCCATAGTACTAGCGGGGCCTACAATGAGCAGTTCTTC,CASSPHSTSGAYNEQFF
TRBJ2-7,medium-sized,TRBV5-3,NA,TGTGCCAGAAGCTTGAAGGGCAGTTTAAGCTCCTACGAGCAGTACTTC,CARSLKGSLSSYEQYF
TRBJ2-1,NA,TRBV19,NA,TGTGCCAGTAGTACACTTCCCTCGACCGGCAGATCCTCCTACAATGAGCAGTTCTTC,CASSTLPSTGRSSYNEQFF
TRBJ2-5,large,TRBV11-3,NA,TGTGCTAGCAGCTTATCAGGTAGCGGTCAAGAGACCCAGTACTTC,CASSLSGSGQETQYF
TRBJ1-2,NA,TRBV18,TRBD1,TGTGCCAGCTCACAAGCCGGGACAGGGAACTATGGCTACACCTTC,CASSQAGTGNYGYTF
TRBJ2-3,NA,TRBV9,NA,TGTGCCAGCCAGGCCTGGGGAGCCCTGGCAGATACGCAGTATTTT,CASQAWGALADTQYF
TRBJ2-7,NA,TRBV11-3,NA,TGTGCCAGCAGCTTCCAAGTTAGTCAGAGCGAGCAGTACTTC,CASSFQVSQSEQYF
TRBJ2-1,NA,TRBV19,TRBD1,TGTGCCAGTGCACCCGACAGGGAGTCGCTCAATGAGCAGTTCTTC,CASAPDRESLNEQFF
TRBJ1-3,few,TRBV4-1,NA,TGCGCCAGCAGCCAAGACGGTCAACCTGGCCAGGGCACCATATATTTT,CASSQDGQPGQGTIYF
TRBJ1-1,NA,TRBV30,NA,TGTGCCTGGGGAGCCGACACAAACACTGAAGCTTTCTTT,CAWGADTNTEAFF
TRBJ2-2,NA,TRBV5-1,TRBD1,TGCGCCAGCAGCCATTTTGCTACTGGGACAGGGGCTGGCGGGGAGCTGTTTTTT,CASSHFATGTGAGGELFF
TRBJ1-2,NA,TRBV18,NA,TGTGCCAGCTCACTAACCGGACAAGACTATGGCTACACCTTC,CASSLTGQDYGYTF
TRBJ2-5,medium-sized,TRBV11-3,NA,TGTGCCAGCAGCTTGGGGAAAGGGGCGTTGGGGACCCAGTACTTC,CASSLGKGALGTQYF
TRBJ2-1,NA,TRBV12-5,TRBD2,TGTGCTAGTGGTGGGACTAGCGGGAGTAGTGAGCAGTTCTTC,CASGGTSGSSEQFF
TRBJ1-1,NA,TRBV11-3,NA,TGTGCCAGCAGCCCAAACCAGGGGTTGGACACTGAAGCTTTCTTT,CASSPNQGLDTEAFF
TRBJ1-1,NA,TRBV5-1,NA,TGCGCCAGCAGCTCCCTCCGACTGAACACTGAAGCTTTCTTT,CASSSLRLNTEAFF
TRBJ2-7,few,TRBV28,NA,TGTGCCAGCAGTTTTTTTGGTTTCGAGCAGTACTTC,CASSFFGFEQYF
TRBJ2-1,NA,TRBV19,NA,TGTGCCAGTAGTATCGCGGCAGATGCCAATGAGCAGTTCTTC,CASSIAADANEQFF
TRBJ2-1,few,TRBV6-8,TRBD1,TGTGCCAGCAGGAAACCGGGACAGGGCTATGAGCAGTTCTTC,CASRKPGQGYEQFF
TRBJ2-7,few,TRBV28,NA,TGTGCCAGCACTCTGGGGGGGCAGGATGCCTACGAGCAGTACTTC,CASTLGGQDAYEQYF
TRBJ2-3,few,TRBV9,TRBD2,TGTGCCAGCAGCGTAGCTACGGCTAGCGGGGGGTCAGATACGCAGTATTTT,CASSVATASGGSDTQYF
TRBJ2-3,few,TRBV19,TRBD1,TGTGCCAGTAGTATAGGACCCCAGGGGGGCACAGATACGCAGTATTTT,CASSIGPQGGTDTQYF
TRBJ2-3,NA,TRBV4-1,TRBD2,TGCGCCAGCAGCCAAGTTCCGGGACTAGCTCCAGATACGCAGTATTTT,CASSQVPGLAPDTQYF
TRBJ2-1,medium-sized,TRBV9,NA,TGTGCCAGCAGCCCCCTGGACACAGGAGGGACTGAGCAGTTCTTC,CASSPLDTGGTEQFF
TRBJ2-3,once,TRBV19,TRBD2,TGTGCCAGCGCGCCTAGGGAGGGCTTCACAGATACGCAGTATTTT,CASAPREGFTDTQYF
TRBJ1-4,hyperexpanded,TRBV28,NA,TGTGCCAGCAGTCCCACCTTGGGGGCAACTAATGAAAAACTGTTTTTT,CASSPTLGATNEKLFF
TRBJ1-2,few,TRBV14,NA,TGTGCCAGCAGCCCGAGAATGGGACAAGACTATGGCTACACCTTC,CASSPRMGQDYGYTF
TRBJ2-1,medium-sized,TRBV9,TRBD2,TGTGCCAGCAGCCCTAGCGGAGAGCCCCTGTCCCACTACAATGAGCAGTTCTTC,CASSPSGEPLSHYNEQFF
TRBJ1-1,NA,TRBV11-3,TRBD1,TGTGCCAGCAGCAGGGGACAGGGAGAGCCTGAAGCTTTCTTT,CASSRGQGEPEAFF
TRBJ2-2,NA,TRBV30,NA,TGTGCCTGGAGTCCCTCGGGGGACGGGGAGCTGTTTTTT,CAWSPSGDGELFF
TRBJ2-2,NA,TRBV29-1,NA,TGCAGCGTTGAAATGTCAGGGGAGGCGACCGGGGAGCTGTTTTTT,CSVEMSGEATGELFF
TRBJ2-5,NA,TRBV6-8,TRBD1,TGTGCCAGCAGCTTACAGGGGACGGAGACCCAGTACTTC,CASSLQGTETQYF
TRBJ2-5,NA,TRBV11-3,TRBD1,TGTGCCAGCAGTTCAAACAGGGGGCGCGAGACCCAGTACTTC,CASSSNRGRETQYF
TRBJ2-3,medium-sized,TRBV11-3,NA,TGTGCCAGCAGCTCTTCAGGGGGGTGGGATACGCAGTATTTT,CASSSSGGWDTQYF
TRBJ1-4,few,TRBV5-1,NA,TGCGCCAGCAGCTTGGGATTACAGTCTACTAATGAAAAACTGTTTTTT,CASSLGLQSTNEKLFF
TRBJ1-5,few,TRBV28,NA,TGTGCCAGCAGTTTTCAAGATCAGCCCCAGCATTTT,CASSFQDQPQHF
TRBJ2-1,large,TRBV11-3,NA,TGTGCCAGCACCTTATCGGACGGCCCGGTGGAGCAGTTCTTC,CASTLSDGPVEQFF
TRBJ2-1,medium-sized,TRBV9,NA,TGTGCCAGCAGTGACAACGGATACAATGAGCAGTTCTTC,CASSDNGYNEQFF
TRBJ2-5,NA,TRBV28,NA,TGTGCCAGCAGGAGTCCGGACCAAGAGACCCAGTACTTC,CASRSPDQETQYF